Listed here is a single T cell receptor beta chain. The target antigen is unknown. This specimen belongs to a study of cytotoxic CD8 clonotypes in ibrutinib-treated CLL. Study at large: Sequenced samples delivered averages of around 250,000 productive templates and 75,000 to 95,000 productive rearrangements.

The CDR3 runs to 16 residues. Germline loops: CDR1 SGHNT, CDR2 YYREEE (reference sequence). With 0 bases removed from V and 3 bases from J, the gap between germline ends came to 12 bases. TCRdb's table, derived via immunoSEQ multiplex PCR, lists solely in-frame clones and lacks some. This sample has approximately 120,000 clones, with roughly 80% found just once. Findings of the study overall: Baseline values of clonality outstripped age-matched healthy donors and followed circulating CD8+ T-cell counts. Clonotypes that were public were uncommon, and they contracted or stayed stable on treatment. At progression, clonality fell back toward baseline after rising at ibrutinib response.

This specimen was PBMCs, taken after 24 months of ibrutinib treatment. This TCR was sampled from a human donor with chronic lymphocytic leukemia. The chain has TRBV5-4 and TRBJ1-4, with D maybe TRBD1 (5 bases). CDR3 DNA sequence: TGTGCCAGCAGCTTGGCGGGAATAGGGGCTAATGAAAAACTGTTTTTT. Translated, it gives CASSLAGIGANEKLFF. Full variable domain (rest looked up from reference TRBV5-4 and TRBJ1-4): ETGVTQSPTHLIKTRGQQVTLRCSSQSGHNTVSWYQQALGQGPQFIFQYYREEENGRGNFPPRFSGLQFPNYSSELNVNALELDDSALYLCASSLAGIGANEKLFFGSGTQLSVL.